This TCR beta chain was profiled in a study of technical replicates of blood from a handful of donors. The CDR3 has 9 residues. This table comes from immunoSEQ multiplex PCR, and its TCRdb copy is limited to in-frame clones, with some not included. Of 70,000 or so clones listed, 91% were seen once; the top ten hold roughly 0.4%. This clonotype was sampled from a human donor in good health. Some clones in this sample may be carry-over from other donors' samples. J is TRBJ1-5 and V is TRBV21-1. TRBV21-1 is a pseudogene. The sequenced sample consisted of T cells isolated from PBMCs. The DNA of the CDR3 is TGTGCCAGCAGCAGGGGGGATAGTTTT. Its protein product is CASSRGDSF.